This entry features one T cell receptor (beta chain) sequence. Its antigen has not been determined. The input lacks base qualities; no much larger clone sits a single base away. The sample comes from a study of cytotoxic CD8 clonotypes in ibrutinib-treated CLL (dated by TCRdb to the early 2020s). In terms of the full investigation: The cohort had 11 relapsed/refractory and under 16 treatment-naive patients; under 18 were IGHV unmutated. Responses were partial in some 24 patients and complete in 2; after median approximately 67 months follow-up, about 15 stayed in remission and about 12 progressed. Response samples were taken after a median of 12 months on treatment, ranging from about 6 to 40 months. Samples averaged 255,043 productive templates and around 91,000 productive rearrangements. Of the roughly 86 people in the trial, around 25 had longitudinal samples available. Cryopreserved peripheral blood mononuclear cells were collected at three points: before therapy, at response, and at either sustained remission or disease progression. All remission and progressive disease samples were collected while patients were still receiving ibrutinib.

Paper-wide results and their limitations: Sampling times were not matched between sustained-remission and progressing patients, and lymph node repertoires were not studied. Clonality increased at ibrutinib response, stayed stable in sustained remission, and fell back toward baseline at progression. Public clonotypes were rare and either contracted or stayed stable during treatment, and the rise in clonality at ibrutinib response reflected the expansion of private clonotypes. Baseline clonality was found to be higher than that of age-matched healthy donors and was strongly correlated with circulating CD8+ T-cell counts.

A MiSeq instrument was used for deep resolution sequencing, which targeted depths ranging from 1 in 1 million up to 1 in 200,000 T cells, with coverage averaging 10x for each clonotype. The immunoSEQ hsTCRB Kit was used to generate the TCR beta libraries. The authors' pipeline ran thus. ImmunoSEQ Data Assistant and ImmunoSEQ Analyzer were used for data analysis, and V, D and J genes were assigned according to IMGT definitions. Clonality, which ranges from 0 to 1, was calculated as one minus the normalized Shannon entropy of productive rearrangement frequencies. Public clonotype analysis was restricted to overrepresented clonotypes comprising at least 0.05% of each patient's repertoire. Around 14 repertoires from age-matched healthy donors, obtained from immuneACCESS, served as clonality controls. TCRdb re-hosts the immuneACCESS table, in-frame sequences only. Its copies lack some clones; in the studies checked, an unresolved V gene accounts for under half of them, and the cause for the rest is not known. V, J and clone size are taken as reported in that table, and D and trimming were inferred from the DNA itself. The sample data list roughly 170,000 clones, and approximately 80% of these were observed just once. The ten largest clonotypes hold 3.5% to 5.5% of the sample.

Read against the paper, the sample's time point label means: around 25 months on ibrutinib. For TCR beta library preparation, 2 to 2.5 micrograms of genomic DNA were isolated from cryopreserved PBMCs. High-throughput TCR beta sequencing was performed on longitudinal blood samples from CLL patients receiving ibrutinib monotherapy. The patients were enrolled in a single-center, open-label phase 2 trial of ibrutinib monotherapy. As encoded in the germline V gene (reference sequence), CDR1 is MNHNY while CDR2 is SVGAGI. Including cysteine and phenylalanine, the CDR3 has 15 amino acids. Here the CDR3 DNA is all that survives: 45 bases in frame from base 1. A distance of 14 bases separates the germline ends of V and J, which lose 6 bases and 5 bases respectively.

The chain joins TRBV6-6 to TRBJ1-6, and the D gene may be TRBD1, 6 bases matching. Material: PBMCs, obtained after 24 months of ibrutinib treatment. The sequence derives from a human donor with chronic lymphocytic leukemia. The nucleotides are TGTGCCAGCAGCAGGGACACCTACGATAATTCACCCCTCCACTTT. It translates to CASSRDTYDNSPLHF.